The 4 T cell receptor beta chains below were found in one sample sequenced in a study of T cells in Graves' hyperthyroidism and ophthalmopathy. Amplified TCR beta CDR3 regions came from RNA transcripts. Carried out on the TCR CDR3, a first-round RT-PCR used the HTBI primer set. TCRdb passed the multiplex PCR reads through MiXCR, listing each CDR3 protein once. In the table there are about 640,000 distinct CDR3 sequences, roughly 20% of which are singletons. Sequencing was performed on blood. The receptor source for this set is a man aged 25-40 years with Graves' ophthalmopathy.

To note about this clonotype: A much larger clone is a single base away; this may be a read error. The chain links TRBV24-1 to TRBJ1-2, with D perhaps matching TRBD1 (5 bases). Per germline, CDR1 KGHDR and CDR2 SFDVKD. V lost 3 bases to trimming and J lost 10 bases, with 20 bases between them. This CDR3 is 15 amino acids long. The DNA for the CDR3 is TGTGCCACCAGTGATACCTCCAGGGCACCTAATGACTACACCTTC. Its protein is CATSDTSRAPNDYTF.

This clonotype was detected a few times. The V call is TRBV3-1, the J call TRBJ2-7; 7 bases are shared with TRBD2. The CDR3 runs to 15 residues. After removal of 0 bases from V and 0 bases from J, the junction contained 2 bases not matched to a gene. The V gene's germline CDR1 is LGHDT and CDR2 YNNKEL (reference sequence). The CDR3 loop reads CASSQERGSSYEQYF. CDR3 bases: TGTGCCAGCAGCCAAGAACGCGGGAGCTCCTACGAGCAGTACTTC.

This clonotype has only a few counts. V is TRBV2 and J is TRBJ2-2; D not certain. In germline, CDR1 is SNHLY, CDR2 FYNNEI. CDR3 size: 12 residues. Trimming left V 6 bases short and J 6 bases short, with 8 bases between. The CDR3: CASRPSAGELFF. The CDR3 DNA reads TGTGCCAGCAGACCCTCTGCCGGGGAGCTGTTTTTT.

This clonotype was seen a few times. The chain is built from TRBV6-8 and TRBJ2-7; TRBD1 agrees at 8 bases. Germline CDR1 is MNHGY and CDR2 is SAAAGT. CDR3 size: 14 residues. V shed 4 bases, J shed 6 bases, and the junction held 8 bases outside the gene matches. The chain's CDR3 is CASSSRGPSPEQYF. DNA for the CDR3: TGTGCCAGCAGTTCCAGGGGGCCCTCACCCGAGCAGTACTTC.